This TCR beta chain came from a study of cytomegalovirus exposure and HLA in healthy donors. Study in general: Membership in the Caucasian-associated ancestry cluster was found for 81% of nearly 400 genotyped donors.

Primers: 60 Vbeta forward and 13 Jbeta reverse. TCRdb's table, derived via immunoSEQ multiplex PCR, lists solely in-frame clones and lacks some. The profile shows nearly 200,000 clones, over 75% of them singletons. This receptor was obtained from a boy younger than 10 in good health and CMV-seronegative. The sequenced material came from PBMCs.

The CDR3 loop is CASSLVAGDTYEQYF. In nucleotides, the CDR3 is TGCGCCAGCAGCTTAGTAGCGGGGGACACCTACGAGCAGTACTTC. This chain uses TRBV5-1 with TRBJ2-7; 9 bases map to TRBD2. CDR1 is SGHRS and CDR2 is YFSETQ in the germline V gene. After removal of 2 bases from V and 2 bases from J, the junction contained 5 bases not matched to a gene. The CDR3 is 15 amino acids.